The 8 T cell receptor beta chains listed next were all sequenced from one sample in a study of cytomegalovirus exposure and HLA in healthy donors. PCR involved 60 Vbeta and 13 Jbeta primers. The table came from immunoSEQ multiplex PCR; TCRdb's copy has only in-frame clones and leaves some out. The repertoire holds 65,000 to 90,000 clones, with around 72% as singletons. The source material was PBMCs. These receptors were taken from a middle-aged woman in good health and CMV-seropositive.

V and J are TRBV4-1 and TRBJ1-1; TRBD1 agrees at 9 bases. Looked up from germline, CDR1 is MGHRA and CDR2 is YSYEKL. The CDR3 runs 15 residues. The trim removed 3 bases at V and 4 bases at J, leaving 6 bases unmatched. The CDR3 reads CASSQGTGGRTEAFF. The DNA of the CDR3 is TGCGCCAGCAGCCAGGGAACAGGGGGCCGCACTGAAGCTTTCTTT.

This chain links TRBV2 with TRBJ2-1; a possible D gene is TRBD2 (7 bases). CDR3 size: 16 residues. Looked up from germline, CDR1 is SNHLY and CDR2 is FYNNEI. V was trimmed by 10 bases and J by 4 bases, leaving 23 bases between them. The CDR3 loop is CATSLLGGASYNEQFF. CDR3 DNA: TGTGCCACTTCATTGCTTGGGGGGGCTTCTTACAATGAGCAGTTCTTC.

This clone was observed a few times. The chain is built from TRBV6-5 and TRBJ2-1; 10 bases are shared with TRBD2. The CDR3 is 15 residues long. J gave up 9 bases and V 2 bases, and 7 bases lay outside the gene matches. Germline CDR1 reads MNHEY; CDR2 reads SVGAGI. CDR3 bases: TGTGCCAGCAGTTACATTAGCGGGGGGCTGTTTGAGCAGTTCTTC. This gives the protein CASSYISGGLFEQFF.

This chain joins TRBV11-2 and TRBJ1-1; D might be TRBD1 (6 bases). The CDR3 extends over 11 amino acids. CDR1 and CDR2 from the germline V gene are SGHAT and FQNNGV. Trimming removed 8 bases from V and 8 bases from J, with 12 bases in between. In nucleotides, the CDR3 is TGTGCCAGCGCCAGGGGTAGAGAAGCTTTCTTT. Translated: CASARGREAFF.

The CDR3 DNA is TGTGCCAGTAGTATAAGTTCAGGGGAGAGGACTGAAGCTTTCTTT. The encoded protein is CASSISSGERTEAFF. V and J are TRBV19 and TRBJ1-1; TRBD1 is a possible D gene (6 bases). CDR3 length: 15 residues. The germline V gene has CDR1 LNHDA and CDR2 SQIVND (reference sequence). V was shortened by 2 bases and J by 5 bases, with 15 bases between the two germline ends.

V is TRBV5-4 and J is TRBJ2-5, with D possibly TRBD1 on 5 matching bases. Germline V gives CDR1 SGHNT, CDR2 YYREEE (reference sequence). Trimming shortened V by 4 bases and J by 2 bases, and 15 bases separated the two germline ends. CDR3 size: 15 residues. The CDR3 region is CASSPFDRDQETQYF. The CDR3 DNA sequence: TGTGCCAGCAGCCCCTTTGACAGAGATCAAGAGACCCAGTACTTC.

By share of the sample, this clone is medium-sized. This chain links TRBV2 with TRBJ1-5, with a weak D call TRBD1 (6 bases). Between the trimmed V and J ends, which lost 4 bases and 6 bases, there was a span of 13 bases. This CDR3 has 14 residues. Germline V gene data show CDR1 as SNHLY and CDR2 as FYNNEI. DNA for the CDR3: TGTGCCAGCAGTGTAGGGGGGGAAGTTCAGCCCCAGCATTTT. It translates to CASSVGGEVQPQHF.

The chain combines TRBV4-1 with TRBJ1-1, with D possibly matching TRBD1 (5 bases). V shed 4 bases and J shed 6 bases, with 18 bases lying between them. The CDR3 totals 15 residues. Per the germline V gene, CDR1 is MGHRA and CDR2 is YSYEKL. The CDR3 nucleotides read TGCGCCAGCAGCCTACTCAGATCGGGGGGGGCTGAAGCTTTCTTT. Protein: CASSLLRSGGAEAFF.